This T cell receptor beta chain was captured by sequencing in a study of a mutant IDH1 vaccine in newly diagnosed glioma. At the level of the study: Mean patient age was around 40 years; about 62% were male and about 40% female. Most had both radiotherapy and temozolomide beforehand; others had only one. Study-level findings and limits: Pseudoprogression appeared unlinked to shifts in leading peripheral T cell clonotypes.

Time point defined: week 23, last vaccination. Vaccination used 300 ug of mutant IDH1 20-mer peptide per dose, with topical imiquimod. V lost 4 bases and J 5 bases, leaving 20 bases between the germline ends. CDR1 is LNHDA and CDR2 is SQIVND in the germline V gene (reference sequence). This CDR3 has 17 residues. Only in-frame clones appear in the TCRdb table, and some are missing; sequencing was by immunoSEQ multiplex PCR. The table has some 70,000 clones, nearly 85% seen once. This clone was picked up one time. Antigen specificity is unknown. V usage is TRBV19 and J usage is TRBJ1-4; D ambiguous. The specimen comprised PBMCs, sampled from a glioma patient whose treatment included an IDH1 peptide vaccine. The TCR originated in a man younger than 30 with glioma. CDR3 amino acids: CASSTPRRESPNEKLFF. The CDR3 DNA follows: TGTGCCAGTAGTACCCCCAGGAGGGAGTCTCCGAATGAAAAACTGTTTTTT.